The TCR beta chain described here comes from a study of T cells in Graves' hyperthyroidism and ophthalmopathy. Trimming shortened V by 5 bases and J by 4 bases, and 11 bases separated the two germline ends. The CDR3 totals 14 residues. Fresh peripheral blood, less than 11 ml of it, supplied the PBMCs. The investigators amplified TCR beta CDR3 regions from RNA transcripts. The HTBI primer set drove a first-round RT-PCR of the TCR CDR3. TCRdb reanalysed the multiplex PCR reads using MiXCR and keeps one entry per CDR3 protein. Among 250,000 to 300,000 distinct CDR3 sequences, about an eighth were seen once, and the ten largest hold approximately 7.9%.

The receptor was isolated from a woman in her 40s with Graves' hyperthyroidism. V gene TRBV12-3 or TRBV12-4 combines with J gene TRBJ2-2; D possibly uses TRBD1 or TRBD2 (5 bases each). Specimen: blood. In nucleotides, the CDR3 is TGTGCCAGCAGTCCCGGGACCGCCACCGGGGAGCTGTTTTTT. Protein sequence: CASSPGTATGELFF.